This T cell receptor (beta chain) is from a study of post-analysis software for immune sequencing data (dated by TCRdb to the mid-2010s). In terms of the full investigation: Recorded disease courses included relapsing-remitting, secondary progressive and progressive-relapsing multiple sclerosis, with some patients lacking subtype annotation. A subset of samples was prepared in parallel using single-end sample barcoding, then pooled and co-amplified after Illumina adapter ligation. The multiple sclerosis patient repertoires were compared with about a dozen previously published healthy control repertoires from donors aged about 6 to 28 years.

The library relied on PCR. Sequencing instrument: Illumina HiSeq 2500. Unique molecular identifiers were incorporated into TCR beta cDNA libraries to reduce PCR and sequencing biases. Every 1 to 10 million input T cells yielded approximately 500,000 cDNA molecules, meaning each molecule approximated one T cell. Patient libraries were prepared and sequenced with the same protocol used for the earlier healthy control dataset. Samples belonging to the same batch were prepared together, multiplexed and sequenced on a shared HiSeq lane. As for the authors' bioinformatics: MIGEC handled the raw barcoded reads, throwing out single-read molecular identifier groups before consensus assembly and CDR3 extraction. VDJtools was used for post-analysis of the clonotype tables, with diversity normalized by down-sampling every dataset to the smallest sample size. To correct batch-related cross-sample contamination, repertoire overlap clustering matched CDR3 amino acid sequences but not nucleotide sequences. TCRdb trimmed the raw reads at Q25, called clones with MiXCR and kept productive beta chains. When rows share a CDR3 protein, they turn into one entry using the most common DNA and genes. TCRdb's processing, not the authors' own work, is the source of the V and J calls. This sample comprises approximately 630,000 distinct CDR3 sequences, approximately 60% of them detected only once. About 11% of the sample goes to the ten largest clones.

The study at large found these results: The control group was slightly older than the multiple sclerosis patient group. Significantly higher frequencies in patients than in controls were found for several TRBV segments, including TRBV5-6, TRBV5-1 and TRBV20-1. When samples were clustered directly using the F measure, samples prepared in the same batch co-clustered strongly, which prompted a batch-effect correction. Multiple sclerosis patients had significantly lower normalized Chao1 diversity than controls, a result that suggests substantial peripheral T-cell clonal expansion.

To demonstrate the VDJtools post-analysis software, the study profiled TCR beta repertoires from the peripheral blood of 13 young patients with multiple sclerosis. The multiple sclerosis patients were children and adolescents between roughly 6 and 17 years of age. This clonotype was found a few times. Its antigen is unknown. No quality values exist for individual bases; no much larger clone is one base distant. The junction shows trimming of 2 bases on V and 4 bases on J, plus 13 bases between the germline ends. Via the germline V gene, CDR1 is KGHSH and CDR2 LQKENI. Reading from cysteine to phenylalanine, the CDR3 counts 15 amino acids. CDR3 DNA only is kept here, 45 bases in frame from base 1.

The sequence joins TRBV18 to TRBJ2-3; TRBD1 is possibly the D segment (6 matching bases). This clonotype originated in a girl under 10 years old with multiple sclerosis. The specimen was blood. This receptor carries the CDR3 CASSPVVGASDTQYF. DNA sequence: TGTGCCAGCTCACCAGTGGTGGGGGCGTCAGATACGCAGTATTTT. The full variable domain, with segments outside the CDR3 supplied by the reference TRBV18 and TRBJ2-3 proteins, appears as NAGVMQNPRHLVRRRGQEARLRCSPMKGHSHVYWYRQLPEEGLKFMVYLQKENIIDESGMPKERFSAEFPKEGPSILRIQQVVRGDSAAYFCASSPVVGASDTQYFGPGTRLTVL.